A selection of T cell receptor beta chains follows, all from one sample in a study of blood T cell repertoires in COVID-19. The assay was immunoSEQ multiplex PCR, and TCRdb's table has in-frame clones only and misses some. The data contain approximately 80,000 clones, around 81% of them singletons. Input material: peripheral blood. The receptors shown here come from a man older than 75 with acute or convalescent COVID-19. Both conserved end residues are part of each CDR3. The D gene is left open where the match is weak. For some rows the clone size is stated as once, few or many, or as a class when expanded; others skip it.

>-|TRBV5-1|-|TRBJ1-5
TGCGCCAGCAGCTTGGGCCAGGGGTTCGGCAATCAGCCCCAGCATTTT
CASSLGQGFGNQPQHF
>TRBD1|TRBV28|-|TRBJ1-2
TGTGCCAGCAGTTCATTACGGACAGGGACTGGCTACACCTTC
CASSSLRTGTGYTF
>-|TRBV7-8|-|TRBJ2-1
TGTGCCAGCAGCCGAGACAGGAATGAGCAGTTCTTC
CASSRDRNEQFF
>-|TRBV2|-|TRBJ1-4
TGTGCCAGCAGTGGACAGTCTTCTAATGAAAAACTGTTTTTT
CASSGQSSNEKLFF
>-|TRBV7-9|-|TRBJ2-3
TGTGCCAGCAGCTTAGGGTTGACAAAAACTCCCCCAGATACGCAGTATTTT
CASSLGLTKTPPDTQYF
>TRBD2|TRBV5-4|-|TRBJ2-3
TGTGCCAGCAAAGCGGGGAGACTCACAGATACGCAGTATTTT
CASKAGRLTDTQYF
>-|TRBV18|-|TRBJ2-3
TGTGCCAGCTCAACAGTAACAGATACGCAGTATTTT
CASSTVTDTQYF
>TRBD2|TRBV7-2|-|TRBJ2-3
TGTGCCAGCAGCTTAGCGGTAGCGGGACCCACAGATACGCAGTATTTT
CASSLAVAGPTDTQYF
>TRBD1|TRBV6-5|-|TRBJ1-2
TGTGCCAGCAGTTACGCCGGGACAGGGGACTATGGCTACACCTTC
CASSYAGTGDYGYTF
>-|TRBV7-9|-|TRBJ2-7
TGTGCCAGCAGCTTTAGCGGACCCTCCTACGAGCAGTACTTC
CASSFSGPSYEQYF
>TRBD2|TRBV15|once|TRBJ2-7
TGTGCCACCAGCAGGGATACTAGCGGGACCTACGAGCAGTACTTC
CATSRDTSGTYEQYF
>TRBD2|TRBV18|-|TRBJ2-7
TGTGCCAGCTCACCACTAAATGGACTAGCGGGAAATCGGGTCCTCGAGCAGTACTTC
CASSPLNGLAGNRVLEQYF
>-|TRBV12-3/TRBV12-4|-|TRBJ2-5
TGTGCCAGCAGTTTCATAGCCCGGGAGACCCAGTACTTC
CASSFIARETQYF
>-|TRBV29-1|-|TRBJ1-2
TGCAGCGTTGAAAGTTCGACATTTGGAGGAGACACCTTC
CSVESSTFGGDTF
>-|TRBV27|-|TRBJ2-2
TGTGCCAGCAGAGTACAGGGAACCGGGGAGCTGTTTTTT
CASRVQGTGELFF
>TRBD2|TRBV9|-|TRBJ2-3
TGTGCCAGCAGCGTTAGCGGGAAGTCCACAGATACGCAGTATTTT
CASSVSGKSTDTQYF
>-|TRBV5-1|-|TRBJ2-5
TGCGCCAGCAGCACAAAATCTAGCGAGGAGACCCAGTACTTC
CASSTKSSEETQYF
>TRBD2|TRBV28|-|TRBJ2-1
TGTGCCAGCAGTTCGGGACTAGCGGGAGCACTGGGGAATGAGCAGTTCTTC
CASSSGLAGALGNEQFF
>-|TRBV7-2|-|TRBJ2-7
TGTGCCAGCAGCTTATCTCGCAGCTCCTACGAGCAGTACTTC
CASSLSRSSYEQYF
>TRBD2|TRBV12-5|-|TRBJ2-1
TGTGCTAGTGGTTTGAGCCCGCTAGCGGGAGGATACAATGAGCAGTTCTTC
CASGLSPLAGGYNEQFF
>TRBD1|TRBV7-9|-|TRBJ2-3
TGTGCCAGCAGCTTTACAGGGGGCCGAGGCTCCACGCAGTATTTT
CASSFTGGRGSTQYF
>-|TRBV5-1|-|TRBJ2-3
TGCGCCAGCAGCTTGGATGTAGCAGATACGCAGTATTTT
CASSLDVADTQYF